The rows below give T cell receptor beta chains drawn from one sample of a study of beta chain features in type 1 diabetes. Clones were sequenced by immunoSEQ multiplex PCR, and TCRdb holds only the in-frame ones, with some missing. The sample lists 350,000 or so clones; 20% were seen once. The sample comprised naive CD4+ T cells from blood. The receptors stem from a woman in her late teens or twenties in good health. Both conserved end residues are part of each CDR3. D genes are given only for firm matches. A row's size may be missing; if present it is once, few, many or a size class.

d_call,j_call,v_call,cdr3_length,clone_size,cdr3_aa,cdr3_nt
.,TRBJ1-1,TRBV7-8,17,.,CASSPGAARGGNTEAFF,TGTGCCAGCAGCCCGGGGGCGGCTAGGGGGGGGAACACTGAAGCTTTCTTT
.,TRBJ1-1,TRBV7-9,13,.,CASSTQGGTEAFF,TGTGCCAGCAGCACCCAGGGTGGCACTGAAGCTTTCTTT
.,TRBJ1-2,TRBV29-1,13,few,CSVVTEPNYGYTF,TGCAGCGTTGTGACTGAGCCTAACTATGGCTACACCTTC
TRBD1,TRBJ1-3,TRBV25-1,15,few,CASSETGGYGNTIYF,TGTGCCAGCAGTGAGACAGGGGGCTATGGAAACACCATATATTTT
TRBD1,TRBJ1-1,TRBV12-5,15,.,CASGLGQTGGIVAFF,TGTGCTAGTGGTTTGGGGCAGACAGGGGGGATCGTGGCTTTCTTT
.,TRBJ1-2,TRBV5-1,15,.,CASSLAVGGPEGYTF,TGCGCCAGCAGCTTGGCCGTAGGAGGTCCGGAAGGCTACACCTTC
.,TRBJ1-2,TRBV4-3,16,.,CASSQAVDRLLGGYTF,TGCGCCAGCAGCCAAGCAGTAGACAGACTCCTGGGTGGCTACACCTTC
TRBD1,TRBJ2-7,TRBV30,14,.,CAWRPQGAFSEQYF,TGTGCCTGGAGGCCACAGGGGGCTTTTTCCGAGCAGTACTTC
TRBD1,TRBJ2-2,TRBV5-1,16,.,CASSWTGTANTGELFF,TGCGCCAGCAGCTGGACCGGGACAGCAAACACCGGGGAGCTGTTTTTT
TRBD1,TRBJ1-5,TRBV4-3,16,.,CASSQDLQGGRQPQHF,TGCGCCAGCAGCCAAGATCTACAGGGGGGGAGGCAGCCCCAGCATTTT
.,TRBJ1-2,TRBV5-1,14,few,CASSLATSSYGYTF,TGCGCCAGCAGCTTGGCCACCTCGAGCTATGGCTACACCTTC
TRBD1,TRBJ2-1,TRBV19,13,.,CASYGTAYNEQFF,TGTGCCAGTTACGGGACAGCCTACAATGAGCAGTTCTTC
TRBD1,TRBJ2-1,TRBV27,18,.,CASSLGQGWRSSYNEQFF,TGTGCCAGCAGCCTAGGACAGGGCTGGCGTAGCTCCTACAATGAGCAGTTCTTC
.,TRBJ1-5,TRBV6-1,13,.,CASSFESNQPQHF,TGTGCCAGCAGTTTCGAGAGCAATCAGCCCCAGCATTTT
.,TRBJ1-2,TRBV30,11,.,CAWSVLRGYTF,TGTGCCTGGAGTGTACTCAGGGGCTACACCTTC
.,TRBJ1-1,TRBV7-9,15,.,CASSQNSGGDTEAFF,TGTGCCAGCAGCCAGAACAGTGGGGGGGACACTGAAGCTTTCTTT
.,TRBJ1-5,TRBV7-2,12,few,CASSASGQPQHF,TGTGCCAGCAGCGCCAGCGGTCAGCCCCAGCATTTT
.,TRBJ1-2,TRBV29-1,13,.,CSVEEGGGPGYTF,TGCAGCGTTGAAGAGGGTGGAGGGCCTGGCTACACCTTC
.,TRBJ1-2,TRBV2,11,.,CASSVQALYTF,TGTGCCAGCAGTGTACAGGCCCTCTACACCTTC
.,TRBJ2-4,TRBV4-2,12,.,CASSQVENIQYF,TGTGCCAGCAGCCAAGTCGAAAACATTCAGTACTTC
.,TRBJ2-3,TRBV2,14,few,CASSERRGTDTQYF,TGTGCCAGCAGCGAAAGGAGGGGCACAGATACGCAGTATTTT
TRBD2,TRBJ2-1,TRBV4-2,19,.,CASSQELSGGKSSYNEQFF,TGTGCCAGCAGCCAAGAGCTTAGCGGGGGGAAAAGCTCCTACAATGAGCAGTTCTTC
.,TRBJ1-1,TRBV19,15,.,CASRPWGGLNTEAFF,TGTGCCAGTAGGCCTTGGGGGGGGTTAAACACTGAAGCTTTCTTT
TRBD1,TRBJ2-5,TRBV28,16,few,CASRHPGTGAFGPQYF,TGTGCCAGCAGACACCCCGGGACAGGGGCCTTTGGGCCCCAGTACTTC
TRBD1,TRBJ1-2,TRBV30,12,few,CAWSGGTYGYTF,TGTGCCTGGTCAGGGGGAACCTATGGCTACACCTTC
TRBD2,TRBJ2-1,TRBV11-2,17,.,CASSLELADTPYNEQFF,TGTGCCAGCAGCTTAGAACTAGCGGATACCCCTTACAATGAGCAGTTCTTC
.,TRBJ1-2,TRBV7-2,14,.,CASSPVDSVYGYTF,TGTGCCAGCAGCCCAGTGGACAGCGTCTATGGCTACACCTTC
TRBD2,TRBJ2-3,TRBV2,18,.,CASRSERGGSNRTDTQYF,TGTGCCAGCAGATCCGAGCGGGGGGGTTCTAACCGCACAGATACGCAGTATTTT
TRBD1,TRBJ1-2,TRBV4-1,14,.,CASSQMTGGYGYTF,TGCGCCAGCAGCCAAATGACAGGGGGCTATGGCTACACCTTC
TRBD2,TRBJ2-1,TRBV11-2,18,.,CASSPRALAGSSYNEQFF,TGTGCCAGCAGCCCACGCGCCCTAGCGGGGAGCTCCTACAATGAGCAGTTCTTC
.,TRBJ1-1,TRBV5-1,13,.,CASSLVANTEAFF,TGCGCCAGCAGCTTGGTGGCAAACACTGAAGCTTTCTTT
TRBD2,TRBJ2-1,TRBV29-1,17,few,CSVSGLAGESSYNEQLF,TGCAGCGTTAGTGGCCTAGCGGGGGAAAGCTCCTACAATGAGCAGCTCTTC
.,TRBJ1-2,TRBV30,13,.,CAWSENRLYGYTF,TGTGCCTGGAGTGAGAACCGACTCTATGGCTACACCTTC
.,TRBJ1-2,TRBV13,13,few,CASSLRGNYGYTF,TGTGCCAGCAGCCTCAGGGGTAACTATGGCTACACCTTC
.,TRBJ2-6,TRBV2,16,few,CASSLQGPSGANVLTF,TGTGCCAGCAGTCTACAGGGTCCGAGTGGGGCCAACGTCCTGACTTTC
TRBD2,TRBJ2-3,TRBV5-1,14,few,CASSLELATDTQYF,TGCGCCAGCAGCTTGGAACTAGCGACAGATACGCAGTATTTT
TRBD1,TRBJ2-7,TRBV7-8,15,.,CASSFEDRVSYEQYF,TGTGCCAGCAGCTTCGAGGACAGGGTGTCCTACGAGCAGTACTTC
.,TRBJ2-7,TRBV5-1,13,.,CASRQSLSYEQYF,TGCGCCAGCAGACAGTCCCTCTCCTACGAGCAGTACTTC
TRBD1,TRBJ1-4,TRBV5-1,13,few,CASSGTANEKLFF,TGCGCCAGCAGCGGGACAGCTAATGAAAAACTGTTTTTT
.,TRBJ2-3,TRBV5-6,14,.,CASSLSGRADTQYF,TGTGCCAGCAGCTTGAGCGGTCGCGCAGATACGCAGTATTTT
.,TRBJ2-1,TRBV19,12,.,CASSDTSNTQFF,TGTGCCAGTAGTGACACTAGCAATACGCAGTTCTTC
.,TRBJ1-1,TRBV5-6,13,.,CASSRRVGLEAFF,TGTGCCAGCAGCCGACGGGTAGGCCTTGAAGCTTTCTTT
TRBD2,TRBJ2-1,TRBV5-4,15,.,CASSLIRGENNEQFF,TGTGCCAGCAGCTTGATCCGGGGGGAGAACAATGAGCAGTTCTTC
.,TRBJ2-3,TRBV9,14,few,CASSLLPSTDTQYF,TGTGCCAGCAGCTTACTACCTAGCACAGATACGCAGTATTTT
.,TRBJ1-1,TRBV5-1,15,few,CASSLGGGMNTEAFF,TGCGCCAGCAGCTTGGGGGGAGGGATGAACACTGAAGCTTTCTTT
TRBD2,TRBJ2-3,TRBV2,14,.,CASSPGTSPDTQYF,TGTGCCAGCAGCCCCGGGACTAGCCCAGATACGCAGTATTTT
.,TRBJ2-7,TRBV7-2,13,few,CASNHPGTYEQYF,TGTGCCAGCAACCACCCAGGGACCTACGAGCAGTACTTC
TRBD2,TRBJ2-1,TRBV5-1,16,few,CASSPEAGATNNEQFF,TGCGCCAGCAGCCCTGAAGCGGGAGCCACCAACAATGAGCAGTTCTTC